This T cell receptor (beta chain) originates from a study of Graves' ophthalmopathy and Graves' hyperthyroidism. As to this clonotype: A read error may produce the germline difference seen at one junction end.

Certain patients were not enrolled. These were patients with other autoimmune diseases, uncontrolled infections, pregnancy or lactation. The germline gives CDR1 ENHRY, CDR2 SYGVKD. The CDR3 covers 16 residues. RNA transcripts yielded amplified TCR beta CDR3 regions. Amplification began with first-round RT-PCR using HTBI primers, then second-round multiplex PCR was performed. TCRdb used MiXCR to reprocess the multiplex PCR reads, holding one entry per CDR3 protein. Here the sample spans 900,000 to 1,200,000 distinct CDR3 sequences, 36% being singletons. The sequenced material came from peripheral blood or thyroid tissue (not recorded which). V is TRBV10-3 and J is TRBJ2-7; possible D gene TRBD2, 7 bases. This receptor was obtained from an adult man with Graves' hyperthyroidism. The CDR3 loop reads CASSYSGGGTFYEQYF. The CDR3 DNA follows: TGTGCCAGCAGTTACTCGGGCGGGGGCACCTTCTACGAGCAGTACTTC.